This T cell receptor beta chain is drawn from a study of blood T cell repertoires in COVID-19. Germline V gives CDR1 LNHDA, CDR2 SQIVND (reference sequence). Trimming removed 1 base from V and 0 bases from J, with 10 bases in between. There are 16 residues in the CDR3. This table comes from immunoSEQ multiplex PCR, and its TCRdb copy is limited to in-frame clones, with some not included. The repertoire includes 150,000 to 200,000 clones, roughly nine tenths of them detected once, and roughly 2.8% sits in the top ten. The chain has TRBV19 and TRBJ1-5, with unresolved D. Sample: peripheral blood. The sequence derives from a man between 60 and 75 years old with acute or convalescent COVID-19. Here the CDR3 DNA reads TGTGCCAGTAGTATAGCTGGTGCTAATAGCAATCAGCCCCAGCATTTT. Protein product: CASSIAGANSNQPQHF.